Shown below are 25 T cell receptor beta chains from a single sample sequenced in a study of PD-1 blockade in classical Hodgkin lymphoma. All patients experienced relapse after autologous stem cell transplantation, and brentuximab vedotin exposure was variable. The data were produced by immunoSEQ multiplex PCR, yet TCRdb's version contains in-frame clones alone and is incomplete. In the table there are roughly 70,000 clones, about two thirds of which are singletons. The source was peripheral blood mononuclear cells (PBMCs), collected before the second cycle of nivolumab. All receptors come from a human donor with classical Hodgkin lymphoma.

The chain combines TRBV29-1 with TRBJ2-5; 10 bases line up with TRBD2. CDR3 length: 14 residues. CDR1 is SQVTM, CDR2 ANQGSEA, per germline. V dropped 2 bases and J dropped 5; count of bases not matched to a gene: 5. The CDR3 loop reads CSVEPAGGPETQYF. CDR3 in DNA: TGCAGCGTTGAACCAGCGGGGGGGCCTGAGACCCAGTACTTC. Supplemented by reference TRBV29-1 and TRBJ2-5, the full variable domain reads SAVISQKPSRDICQRGTSLTIQCQVDSQVTMMFWYRQQPGQSLTLIATANQGSEATYESGFVIDKFPISRPNLTFSTLTVSNMSPEDSSIYLCSVEPAGGPETQYFGPGTRLLVL.

This chain connects TRBV5-6 to TRBJ1-3, with a tentative D call TRBD1 (5 bases). The germline V and J ends were trimmed by 5 bases and 1 base, with 13 bases remaining between them. Germline V gene data show CDR1 as SGHDT and CDR2 as YYEEEE. The CDR3 is 15 residues long. The CDR3 loop is CASRIGGGSGNTIYF. CDR3 bases: TGTGCCAGCAGGATTGGGGGAGGGTCTGGAAACACCATATATTTT.

V and J are TRBV27 and TRBJ2-3; D remains ambiguous. Germline values: CDR1 MNHEY, CDR2 SMNVEV (reference sequence). Trimming shortened V by 3 bases and J by 3 bases, and 7 bases separated the two germline ends. This CDR3 has 13 residues. CDR3 region: CASSFRATDTQYF. DNA of the CDR3: TGTGCCAGCAGTTTCCGGGCGACAGATACGCAGTATTTT.

This clone was seen just once. The chain employs TRBV28 and TRBJ1-5; D not resolved. CDR3 length equals 15 residues. Germline values: CDR1 MDHEN, CDR2 SYDVKM. V was trimmed by 6 bases and J by 5 bases, leaving 17 bases between them. In DNA, the CDR3 is TGTGCCAGCAGCTTTGGGTTAGGGTGGGATCAGCCCCAGCATTTT. It is translated as CASSFGLGWDQPQHF.

This chain connects TRBV19 to TRBJ2-7; TRBD1 agrees at 9 bases. The CDR3 loop spans 13 amino acids. From germline, CDR1 is LNHDA and CDR2 SQIVND (reference sequence). The V and J ends lost 1 base and 6 bases, in that order; junction bases with no gene match: 1. Here the CDR3 DNA reads TGTGCCAGTAGTATAGGACAGGGGGGCGAGCAGTACTTC. It yields the protein CASSIGQGGEQYF.

This sequence joins TRBV6-5 and TRBJ2-1; D may be TRBD2 (5 bases). Germline CDR1 is MNHEY and CDR2 is SVGAGI. The CDR3 spans 12 residues. V was trimmed by 8 bases and J by 4 bases, leaving 9 bases between them. The DNA of the CDR3 is TGTGCCAGCTCAAGCGGTTACAATGAGCAGTTCTTC. Protein product: CASSSGYNEQFF.

This chain uses TRBV6-1 with TRBJ2-1; 10 positions match TRBD2. Germline V gene lookup returns CDR1 MNHNS and CDR2 SASEGT. The trim removed 3 bases at V and 4 bases at J, leaving 3 bases unmatched. The CDR3 loop spans 15 amino acids. The CDR3 is CASSDASGGYNEQFF. The CDR3 DNA sequence: TGTGCCAGCAGTGACGCTAGCGGGGGTTACAATGAGCAGTTCTTC.

This chain connects TRBV6-5 to TRBJ2-3; tentatively, D is TRBD1 (5 bases). The CDR3 sequence is 14 residues long. Between the trimmed V and J ends, which lost 2 bases and 2 bases, there was a span of 8 bases. Germline values: CDR1 MNHEY, CDR2 SVGAGI. CDR3 residues: CASSYQGHTDTQYF. Here the CDR3 DNA reads TGTGCCAGCAGTTACCAGGGTCACACAGATACGCAGTATTTT.

The V gene is TRBV28, the J gene TRBJ2-2, with D possibly matching TRBD1 (6 bases). Per the germline V gene, CDR1 is MDHEN and CDR2 is SYDVKM. The CDR3 has 13 amino acids. V was trimmed by 5 bases and J by 6 bases, leaving 10 bases between them. DNA of the CDR3: TGTGCCAGCAGTCTACAGGGCGCCGGGGAGCTGTTTTTT. As protein: CASSLQGAGELFF.

This clone was recorded a few times. V usage is TRBV9 and J usage is TRBJ1-1, with TRBD1 matching 7 bases. Germline loops: CDR1 SGDLS, CDR2 YYNGEE. The CDR3 has 17 residues. J gave up 0 bases and V 3 bases, and 11 bases lay outside the gene matches. The CDR3 nucleotides are TGTGCCAGCAGCGATAGAAACGGGACAGTTATGAACACTGAAGCTTTCTTT. This encodes CASSDRNGTVMNTEAFF.

V usage is TRBV19 and J usage is TRBJ1-2; unclear D gene. This CDR3 contains 14 residues. V lost 4 bases and J 4 bases, leaving 13 bases between the germline ends. Germline CDR1 reads LNHDA; CDR2 reads SQIVND (reference sequence). The CDR3 protein is CASSTVSGFYGYTF. The CDR3, as DNA: TGTGCCAGTAGTACGGTATCTGGCTTCTATGGCTACACCTTC.

This clone appeared a single time. V is TRBV6-5 and J is TRBJ1-1; D is ambiguous. Per the germline V gene, CDR1 is MNHEY and CDR2 is SVGAGI. The CDR3 covers 13 residues. V lost 6 bases to trimming and J lost 3 bases, with 11 bases between them. Written as DNA, the CDR3 is TGTGCCAGCAGGGTAGGGTGGGACACTGAAGCTTTCTTT. Amino acid sequence: CASRVGWDTEAFF.

The rearrangement joins TRBV27 to TRBJ2-1; 8 bases are shared with TRBD2. V was pared by 4 bases and J by 3 bases, with 2 bases of the junction left unmatched. Per germline, CDR1 MNHEY and CDR2 SMNVEV (reference sequence). This CDR3 region has 14 residues. Here the CDR3 reads CASSYSGGYNEQFF. The CDR3 DNA reads TGTGCCAGCAGTTACAGCGGGGGCTACAATGAGCAGTTCTTC.

Notes on this clone: Other nucleotide sequences in the sample specify the same CDR3. CDR3 protein: CASSQPGGNTEAFF. The CDR3 nucleotides read TGTGCCAGCAGCCAGCCAGGGGGGAACACTGAAGCTTTCTTT. V usage is TRBV6-5 and J usage is TRBJ1-1; 7 positions agree with TRBD1. The CDR3 length is 14 residues. V was clipped by 6 bases and J by 1 base; unmatched bases: 5. The germline gives CDR1 MNHEY, CDR2 SVGAGI.

The CDR3 reads CASSFVQGTETQYF. CDR3 DNA sequence: TGCGCCAGCAGCTTCGTGCAGGGAACGGAGACCCAGTACTTC. The gene calls are TRBV5-1 and TRBJ2-5; possibly TRBD1 for D (5 bases). V was clipped by 2 bases and J by 5 bases, with 13 bases between them. Germline CDR1 reads SGHRS; CDR2 reads YFSETQ. This CDR3 contains 14 residues.

The rearrangement joins TRBV11-3 to TRBJ2-3; TRBD1 is a possible D gene (5 bases). Trimming stripped 5 bases from V and 3 bases from J, with 18 bases between. Germline assignment: CDR1 SGHNT and CDR2 YENEEA. The CDR3 runs 16 residues. CDR3 in amino acids: CASSQTQGRKTDTQYF. CDR3 in DNA: TGTGCCAGCAGCCAAACCCAGGGAAGGAAGACAGATACGCAGTATTTT.

The chain is built from TRBV4-1 and TRBJ2-2; D call uncertain. With 0 bases removed from V and 7 bases from J, the gap between germline ends came to 6 bases. The V gene's germline CDR1 is MGHRA and CDR2 YSYEKL. The CDR3 loop spans 13 amino acids. The CDR3 sequence: CASSQEGIGELFF. CDR3 DNA sequence: TGCGCCAGCAGCCAAGAGGGGATCGGGGAGCTGTTTTTT.

The rearrangement joins TRBV18 to TRBJ2-6; TRBD1 matches 7 bases. The CDR3 is 18 amino acids. Germline V gene sequence: CDR1 KGHSH, CDR2 LQKENI. V lost 3 bases to trimming and J lost 0 bases; unmatched junction nucleotides: 8. The DNA of the CDR3 is TGTGCCAGCTCACCTCGACAGGGAGTACTCTCTGGGGCCAACGTCCTGACTTTC. It encodes CASSPRQGVLSGANVLTF.

J is TRBJ2-7 and V is TRBV20-1; 7 nucleotides line up with TRBD1. In germline, CDR1 is DFQATT, CDR2 SNEGSKA (reference sequence). This CDR3 is built from 11 residues. The V segment lost 6 bases and the J segment 6 bases; nucleotides outside the gene matches: 5. The CDR3 loop is CSARQGIEQYF. In DNA, the CDR3 is TGCAGTGCCAGACAGGGTATCGAGCAGTACTTC.

CDR3 nucleotides: TGTGCCAGCAGCTCCGACAACTATGGCTACACCTTC. Translated: CASSSDNYGYTF. The V and J genes are TRBV11-1 and TRBJ1-2; no clear D gene. Per the germline V gene, CDR1 is SGHAT and CDR2 is FQDESV (reference sequence). Trimming removed 4 bases at V and 2 bases at J, with 5 bases between. The CDR3 length is 12 residues.

The J gene is TRBJ1-4, the V gene TRBV19; 7 bases map to TRBD1. V trimming: 3 bases; J trimming: 5 bases; junction bases outside the gene matches: 3. CDR1 and CDR2 from the germline V gene are LNHDA and SQIVND (reference sequence). CDR3 length: 14 residues. DNA for the CDR3: TGTGCCAGTAGTATCCGACAGGGAAATGAAAAACTGTTTTTT. Its translation: CASSIRQGNEKLFF.

The rearrangement joins TRBV29-1 to TRBJ1-1, with a tentative D call TRBD1 (5 bases). V was trimmed by 6 bases and J by 7 bases, leaving 18 bases between them. The CDR3 totals 13 residues. Germline-derived CDR1 and CDR2 are SQVTM and ANQGSEA. CDR3 nucleotide sequence: TGCAGCGTCCGCGCAGGGCCCGGGGGTGAAGCTTTCTTT. This encodes CSVRAGPGGEAFF.

The V call is TRBV19, the J call TRBJ1-1; TRBD1 agrees at 7 bases. V was clipped by 4 bases and J by 3 bases; unmatched bases: 5. The CDR3 extends over 14 amino acids. Germline CDR1 reads LNHDA; CDR2 reads SQIVND (reference sequence). CDR3 residues: CASSKTGYHTEAFF. As DNA, the CDR3 is TGTGCCAGTAGTAAGACAGGGTATCACACTGAAGCTTTCTTT.

This clone was picked up one time. The V gene is TRBV5-1, the J gene TRBJ1-3; D gene uncertain. V was trimmed by 1 base and J by 0 bases, leaving 8 bases between them. Germline loops: CDR1 SGHRS, CDR2 YFSETQ. The CDR3 extends over 15 amino acids. The CDR3 bases are TGCGCCAGCAGCTTGTGGGAGGCCTCTGGAAACACCATATATTTT. It specifies CASSLWEASGNTIYF.

The V and J genes are TRBV7-8 and TRBJ1-2; a possible D gene is TRBD1 (5 bases). Trimming took 7 bases from V and 14 from J, leaving 29 bases between them. Germline values: CDR1 SGHVS, CDR2 FQNEAQ. The CDR3 totals 15 residues. CDR3: CASISTSGLNVPDTF. CDR3 bases: TGTGCCAGCATCTCGACTTCGGGACTTAATGTCCCGGATACCTTC.